This T cell receptor (beta chain) was observed in a study of cytomegalovirus exposure and HLA in healthy donors. Notes on the study in general: While the bulk of TCR sequences proved rare, some public TCRs turned up in many donors. No immune exposure information besides CMV serostatus was available.

Turning to this clone: The target antigen is unknown.

The CDR3 covers 14 residues. Looked up from germline, CDR1 is SGDLS and CDR2 is YYNGEE. The V segment lost 0 bases and the J segment 6 bases; nucleotides outside the gene matches: 5. The PCR made use of 60 Vbeta and 13 Jbeta primers. Profiling relied on immunoSEQ multiplex PCR, and the TCRdb table lists in-frame clones only, not all of them. The table records about 73,000 clones, about 75% of them present only once. The receptor was derived from a man in his 70s in good health and CMV-seronegative. The chain is built from TRBV9 and TRBJ2-7; 8 bases agree with TRBD1. Sample: PBMCs. In DNA form, the CDR3 reads TGTGCCAGCAGCGTAGAGACAGGGGATGGCGAGCAGTACTTC. Translating gives CASSVETGDGEQYF.